The rows below give T cell receptor beta chains drawn from one sample of a study of shared clonotypes between healthy human individuals. Method: immunoSEQ multiplex PCR; TCRdb's copy keeps in-frame clones and lacks some. In the table there are about 2.2 million clones, roughly 91% of which are singletons. Source material: naive CD8+ T cells from PBMCs. The receptors stem from a man in his late teens or twenties in good health. Some clones in this sample may be carry-over from other donors' samples. Both conserved end residues are part of each CDR3. Fields, in order: V gene, D gene, clone size, J gene, CDR3 protein, CDR3 DNA. The D gene is left open where the match is weak. Only some rows state a clone size, as once, few, many or a class for expanded clones.

TRBV9	TRBD1	-	TRBJ1-2	CASGPGQGSGYTF	TGTGCCAGCGGTCCGGGACAGGGATCTGGCTACACCTTC
TRBV9	-	-	TRBJ2-3	CASSVLLGEEDTQYF	TGTGCCAGCAGCGTATTGCTAGGGGAGGAAGATACGCAGTATTTT
TRBV7-9	TRBD1	few	TRBJ1-2	CASSPGTASDTF	TGTGCCAGCAGCCCCGGGACAGCCTCCGACACCTTC
TRBV21-1	-	-	TRBJ1-5	CASSKAGACNQPQHF	TGTGCCAGCAGCAAAGCCGGGGCGTGCAATCAGCCCCAGCATTTT
TRBV6-5	-	once	TRBJ2-3	CASSYSLESTDTQYF	TGTGCCAGCAGTTACTCTCTAGAAAGCACAGATACGCAGTATTTT
TRBV27	TRBD1	-	TRBJ1-5	CASSSAQTGASNQPQHF	TGTGCCAGCAGTTCCGCTCAGACAGGGGCGAGCAATCAGCCCCAGCATTTT
TRBV4-3	TRBD2	-	TRBJ2-7	CASSQGTSGTYEQYF	TGCGCCAGCAGCCAAGGTACTAGCGGGACCTACGAGCAGTACTTC
TRBV18	TRBD2	-	TRBJ2-7	CASSPPGLRYEQYF	TGTGCCAGCTCACCGCCGGGACTACGCTACGAGCAGTACTTC
TRBV9	-	-	TRBJ2-1	CASSITGEAYNEQFF	TGTGCCAGCAGTATAACAGGGGAGGCTTACAATGAGCAGTTCTTC
TRBV6-1	-	-	TRBJ2-3	CASSDRDDTDTQYF	TGTGCCAGCAGTGACCGGGACGACACAGATACGCAGTATTTT